This is a list of T cell receptor beta chains from one sample in a study of shared T cell receptors in the human thymus. Profiled with immunoSEQ multiplex PCR; TCRdb holds only in-frame clones, not every one. The sample holds some 640,000 clones, around 87% seen once. These data also formed part of another study, on human thymus T cells.

The sequenced material came from thymocytes. The receptors come from a boy younger than two with a congenital heart defect. Each CDR3 is given without its conserved first and last residue. Each record gives: J gene, CDR3 length, V gene, D gene, CDR3 protein. D genes are given only for firm matches.

TRBJ1-2,12,TRBV9,TRBD1,ASSTYRGFYGYT
TRBJ2-1,16,TRBV7-8,TRBD2,ASSWHWTSGGAYNEQF
TRBJ2-1,13,TRBV7-2,TRBD2,ASSLSGGGYNEQF
TRBJ1-5,11,TRBV30,-,AWSAAVEGPQH
TRBJ2-1,13,TRBV30,TRBD2,AWSLNSGSGNEQF
TRBJ2-5,12,TRBV4-3,TRBD1,ASSHYRGEETQY
TRBJ2-1,17,TRBV7-9,TRBD2,ASSLAGGGTSGSHNEQF
TRBJ1-1,13,TRBV27,-,ASSLEPNQNTEAF
TRBJ1-4,13,TRBV6-6,-,ASSRGLGLAEKLF
TRBJ2-5,13,TRBV18,TRBD2,ASSPQLAVQETQY
TRBJ1-6,14,TRBV18,TRBD1,ASSRGTGTGNSPLH
TRBJ2-7,11,TRBV5-1,-,ASSLDDRNEQY
TRBJ2-2,13,TRBV28,-,ASSLGQGYTGELF
TRBJ1-1,15,TRBV25-1,-,ASSPQTGLIMNTEAF
TRBJ1-1,11,TRBV2,-,ASKTLTVGEAF
TRBJ1-1,12,TRBV28,-,ASTLRGGNTEAF
TRBJ2-3,13,TRBV30,TRBD1,AWSAGQGAPDTQY
TRBJ2-2,13,TRBV27,-,ASSGDKGNTGELF
TRBJ2-1,14,TRBV11-3,TRBD2,ASSSSSGTLYNEQF
TRBJ2-3,12,TRBV2,TRBD1,ACSGTGKTDTQY
TRBJ1-5,12,TRBV7-9,-,ASAETGINQPQH
TRBJ2-7,12,TRBV6-5,-,ASSYGDKAYEQY
TRBJ2-7,15,TRBV4-3,TRBD2,ASSPNIDLAGVYEQY
TRBJ1-4,14,TRBV11-2,-,ASSLESTTTNEKLF
TRBJ2-5,14,TRBV5-1,TRBD2,ASSLGTSGVEETQY
TRBJ2-2,18,TRBV15,-,ATSRAIPNYTRANTGELF
TRBJ2-1,14,TRBV2,-,ASSEGRSGDRNEQF
TRBJ2-3,12,TRBV30,-,AWSQRKPPDTQY
TRBJ2-5,14,TRBV7-2,TRBD1,ASSFPGQRPKETQY
TRBJ2-4,10,TRBV5-1,TRBD1,ASRDRENIQY
TRBJ1-1,17,TRBV7-4,TRBD1,ASSLDHRGLGILGTEAF
TRBJ2-3,15,TRBV7-6,TRBD1,ASSLGPRDRVGDTQY
TRBJ2-2,15,TRBV19,TRBD1,ASSIAGTGGGTGELF
TRBJ2-7,11,TRBV19,TRBD2,ASKAGGPYEQY
TRBJ1-1,13,TRBV21-1,-,ASSKGGTVDTEAF
TRBJ1-5,14,TRBV4-1,-,ASSQDRNGSNQPQH
TRBJ2-2,16,TRBV4-3,TRBD1,ASSQAPGDRTHTGELF
TRBJ1-4,14,TRBV5-1,-,ASSLGSRGLLEKLF
TRBJ1-3,14,TRBV4-1,-,ASSQRGPTTGNTIY
TRBJ2-7,17,TRBV15,TRBD2,ATSTTHGLAGAPAYEQY
TRBJ1-6,16,TRBV27,TRBD1,ASSHRKRRQGRNSPLH
TRBJ1-1,13,TRBV5-4,TRBD1,ASSFASDRGTEAF
TRBJ2-2,14,TRBV5-1,-,ASSLLRTEHTGELF
TRBJ2-7,15,TRBV14,-,ASSRITGHVKAYEQY
TRBJ2-1,15,TRBV9,TRBD2,ASSVFPLAGAYNEQF
TRBJ2-1,10,TRBV10-3,TRBD2,AISLAGGEQF
TRBJ2-1,17,TRBV4-1,TRBD2,ASSLRTSGGPRELNEQF
TRBJ2-7,9,TRBV29-1,-,SVARGGEQY
TRBJ2-7,12,TRBV7-2,TRBD2,ASSPGLAGCEQY
TRBJ2-7,11,TRBV28,-,ASSLVRDYEQY
TRBJ2-5,13,TRBV6-6,-,ASSYSRTDQETQY
TRBJ1-6,11,TRBV19,-,ATSVRQLSPLH
TRBJ2-7,13,TRBV14,TRBD1,ASSQGTGGLDEQY
TRBJ2-1,12,TRBV4-3,TRBD2,ASSHGGGAYEQF
TRBJ2-1,14,TRBV7-8,-,ASSSPEADRYNEQF